This is a list of T cell receptor beta chains from one sample in a study of T cells in Graves' hyperthyroidism and ophthalmopathy. TCRdb passed the multiplex PCR reads through MiXCR, listing each CDR3 protein once. The repertoire includes more than 75,000 distinct CDR3 sequences, roughly 56% of them detected once, and roughly 29% sits in the top ten. Sequencing was performed on blood. Every receptor here comes from a woman aged 40-49 years with Graves' hyperthyroidism. CDR3s include the opening cysteine and the closing phenylalanine or tryptophan. A D gene is named only where the DNA matches it firmly. Size values are once, few and many counts, or a class for expanded clones, and some rows have none.

few	TRBV7-3	TRBJ2-2	-	CASSSLGGTNTGELFF	TGTGCCAGCAGCTCTCTTGGAGGGACGAACACCGGGGAGCTGTTTTTT
-	TRBV20-1	TRBJ1-5	-	CSARPGRDQPQHF	TGCAGTGCAAGGCCCGGGAGGGATCAGCCCCAGCATTTT
many	TRBV9	TRBJ2-5	-	CASSVGFIGETQYF	TGTGCCAGCAGCGTGGGATTTATAGGGGAGACCCAGTACTTC
-	TRBV2	TRBJ2-6	-	CASSPEPGHTEAF	TGTGCCAGCAGTCCCGAGCCAGGGCACACTGAAGCTTTC
medium-sized	TRBV29-1	TRBJ2-5	-	CSVAGVQETQYF	TGCAGCGTTGCAGGGGTTCAAGAGACCCAGTACTTC
many	TRBV25-1	TRBJ2-5	TRBD2	CASSHIDGRMRETQYF	TGTGCCAGCAGCCACATCGACGGGAGGATGAGAGAGACCCAGTACTTC
-	TRBV4-1	TRBJ2-2	TRBD2	CASSQASGSATGELFF	TGTGCCAGCAGCCAAGCTAGCGGGAGTGCGACCGGGGAGCTGTTTTTT
many	TRBV7-3	TRBJ2-2	-	CASSPGRGELFF	TGTGCCAGCAGCCCCGGCCGTGGGGAGCTGTTTTTT
-	TRBV15	TRBJ2-7	TRBD2	CATSSTSGGDYEQYF	TGTGCCACCAGCTCCACTAGCGGGGGGGACTACGAGCAGTACTTC
many	TRBV19	TRBJ1-5	-	CASSKKAPGGNQPQHF	TGTGCCAGTAGCAAGAAAGCCCCAGGGGGCAATCAGCCCCAGCATTTT
many	TRBV6-5	TRBJ1-1	-	CASSYRYTNTEAFF	TGTGCCAGCAGTTACAGGTACACTAACACTGAAGCTTTCTTT
-	TRBV7-6	TRBJ1-1	-	CASSQRGLNTEAFF	TGTGCCAGCAGCCAACGGGGTCTGAACACTGAAGCCTTCTTT
-	TRBV2	TRBJ2-6	-	CASSQPDRGANVLTF	TGTGCCAGCAGCCAACCCGACAGGGGGGCCAACGTCCTGACTTTC
many	TRBV7-2	TRBJ2-7	-	CASSQDPWQGGSYEQYF	TGTGCCAGCAGCCAAGATCCCTGGCAGGGTGGAAGCTACGAGCAGTACTTC
few	TRBV5-6	TRBJ1-5	-	CASSLEGTVRQPQHF	TGTGCCAGCAGCTTGGAAGGGACGGTGCGGCAGCCCCAGCATTTT
few	TRBV2	TRBJ2-2	-	CASSKTAAGSVGELFF	TGTGCCAGCAGTAAGACAGCGGCGGGATCGGTCGGGGAGCTGTTTTTT
many	TRBV6-6	TRBJ2-3	TRBD1	CASSDSLVTGVDTQYF	TGTGCCAGCAGTGACTCATTGGTGACAGGGGTTGATACGCAGTATTTT
many	TRBV7-2	TRBJ1-1	-	CASSVTLGAFF	TGTGCCAGCAGCGTCACCTTGGGGGCTTTCTTT
-	TRBV5-6	TRBJ2-3	TRBD1	CASSSPGQSTDTQYF	TGTGCCAGCAGCTCCCCGGGACAGAGCACAGATACGCAGTATTTT
-	TRBV7-8	TRBJ1-5	-	CAGSQRVGGNQPQHF	TGTGCCGGCAGTCAAAGGGTGGGCGGCAATCAGCCCCAGCATTTT
-	TRBV15	TRBJ2-6	TRBD1	CATSRGQGNSGANVLTF	TGTGCCACCAGCAGAGGACAGGGAAACTCTGGGGCCAACGTCCTGACTTTC
-	TRBV7-2	TRBJ2-5	-	CASSLGAGRGGVQYF	TGTGCCAGCAGCTTAGGGGCTGGCAGAGGTGGAGTCCAGTACTTC
-	TRBV10-3	TRBJ1-2	-	CAISESPGDGYTF	TGTGCCATCAGTGAGTCCCCAGGGGATGGCTACACCTTC
few	TRBV2	TRBJ1-5	-	CARDMGASNQPQHF	TGTGCTAGAGATATGGGGGCAAGCAATCAGCCCCAGCATTTT
-	TRBV5-1	TRBJ2-3	-	CASSLVVQGGTGTSTDTQYF	TGCGCCAGCAGCTTGGTCGTGCAGGGTGGAACGGGAACTAGCACAGATACGCAGTATTTT
-	TRBV24-1	TRBJ2-7	-	CATSETASYEQYF	TGTGCCACCAGTGAAACAGCCTCCTACGAGCAGTACTTC
medium-sized	TRBV20-1	TRBJ2-5	TRBD1	CSAWDSGERETQYF	TGCAGTGCCTGGGACAGTGGGGAACGCGAGACCCAGTACTTC
-	TRBV9	TRBJ2-5	TRBD2	CASSGRGLAESNTGEETQYF	TGTGCCAGCAGCGGAAGGGGACTAGCGGAAAGCAACACCGGGGAAGAGACCCAGTACTTC
-	TRBV15	TRBJ1-2	-	CATGVNQGGYGYTF	TGTGCCACCGGCGTCAACCAGGGAGGCTATGGCTACACCTTC
-	TRBV29-1	TRBJ2-5	TRBD1	CSVEGGDRGKTQYF	TGCAGCGTTGAAGGTGGGGACAGGGGGAAGACCCAGTACTTC
many	TRBV7-3	TRBJ2-1	-	CASSSDSHEQFF	TGTGCCAGCAGCTCGGACAGCCATGAGCAGTTCTTC
once	TRBV5-6	TRBJ2-5	TRBD2	CASSLGLAVGETQYF	TGTGCCAGCAGCTTGGGACTAGCGGTCGGCGAGACCCAGTACTTC
-	TRBV7-9	TRBJ1-2	-	CASSSSGTSGANTF	TGTGCCAGCAGCTCATCCGGGACTAGCGGGGCGAACACCTTC
-	TRBV7-2	TRBJ2-5	TRBD2	CASSQSGKETQYF	TGTGCCAGCAGCCAGAGCGGGAAAGAGACCCAGTACTTC
-	TRBV20-1	TRBJ2-5	TRBD1	CSARGDRGRGETQYF	TGCAGTGCTAGGGGGGACAGGGGGCGTGGAGAGACCCAGTACTTC
many	TRBV4-2	TRBJ1-1	-	CASSREGRGLVSTEAFF	TGTGCCAGCAGCCGAGAAGGACGGGGGCTAGTTAGCACTGAAGCTTTCTTT
medium-sized	TRBV15	TRBJ1-1	-	CATSAQGGDTEAFF	TGTGCCACCAGCGCACAGGGTGGGGACACTGAAGCTTTCTTT
many	TRBV9	TRBJ2-5	TRBD2	CASSSPAGGVETQYF	TGTGCCAGCAGCTCCCCTGCGGGGGGGGTTGAGACCCAGTACTTC
many	TRBV20-1	TRBJ1-4	TRBD1	CSALDRTNEKLFF	TGCAGTGCTTTGGACAGGACTAATGAAAAACTGTTTTTT
-	TRBV10-3	TRBJ2-7	TRBD2	CAISGTSGSSF	TGTGCCATCTCCGGGACTAGCGGGAGCAGTTTC
many	TRBV5-8	TRBJ2-5	-	CASSWGHPQETQYF	TGTGCCAGCAGCTGGGGACACCCACAAGAGACCCAGTACTTC
-	TRBV7-2	TRBJ1-2	-	CASSLAGSLGYTF	TGTGCCAGCAGCCTAGCGGGGAGTCTTGGCTACACCTTC
many	TRBV10-3	TRBJ1-2	TRBD1	CAISESNRGTYGYTF	TGTGCCATCAGTGAGTCAAACAGGGGTACCTATGGCTACACCTTC
-	TRBV29-1	TRBJ1-2	-	CSRGEDYGYTF	TGCAGCAGGGGGGAGGACTATGGCTACACCTTC
many	TRBV7-9	TRBJ1-2	TRBD1	CASSRQGGYTF	TGTGCCAGCAGCCGACAGGGGGGCTACACCTTC
-	TRBV15	TRBJ2-7	-	CATSSLALNTEQYF	TGTGCCACCAGCAGCTTGGCCTTGAATACCGAGCAGTACTTC
many	TRBV29-1	TRBJ1-2	-	CSVETDRGYGYTF	TGCAGCGTTGAGACGGACCGGGGCTATGGCTACACCTTC
-	TRBV5-1	TRBJ1-4	-	CASSPSSTYEKLFF	TGCGCCAGCAGCCCCTCCTCAACTTATGAAAAACTGTTTTTT
many	TRBV4-1	TRBJ2-7	TRBD2	CASSQDTASGRGQYF	TGTGCCAGCAGCCAAGATACGGCTAGCGGGAGAGGACAGTACTTC
-	TRBV4-2	TRBJ1-1	TRBD1	CASPKDRRTTEAFF	TGTGCCAGCCCCAAGGACAGGCGGACCACTGAAGCTTTCTTT
many	TRBV29-1	TRBJ2-7	TRBD1	CSGTGPSTYEQYF	TGCAGCGGGACAGGGCCATCGACCTACGAGCAGTACTTC
-	TRBV15	TRBJ2-5	TRBD2	CATSKGRGETQYF	TGTGCCACCAGCAAAGGGAGGGGAGAGACCCAGTACTTC
-	TRBV10-3	TRBJ1-2	-	CAIRSWSRGVNYGYTF	TGTGCCATCAGATCCTGGTCCAGGGGCGTGAACTATGGCTACACCTTC
many	TRBV7-6	TRBJ2-7	TRBD1	CASSPAGTGENEQYF	TGTGCCAGCAGCCCCGCCGGGACAGGGGAGAACGAGCAGTACTTC
large	TRBV5-1	TRBJ2-2	-	CASSLRLARSDGELFF	TGCGCCAGCAGCTTGAGGCTAGCACGATCGGACGGGGAGCTGTTTTTT
-	TRBV25-1	TRBJ1-4	TRBD1	CARGQEITEKLFF	TGTGCTAGAGGACAGGAGATCACCGAAAAACTGTTTTTT
-	TRBV2	TRBJ1-5	-	CASMKSSGSAYEHF	TGTGCCAGCATGAAATCTAGCGGGAGTGCGTACGAGCATTTT
-	TRBV20-1	TRBJ1-5	-	CSARAQHF	TGCAGTGCTAGGGCCCAGCATTTT
-	TRBV4-1	TRBJ1-6	-	CASSQDGGGSPLHF	TGCGCCAGCAGCCAAGATGGGGGCGGTTCACCCCTCCACTTT